The subject of this entry is one T cell receptor beta chain. RNA amounts of roughly 0.45 to 1 ug underwent reverse transcription with random hexamers. TCRdb re-analysed the immunoSEQ multiplex PCR reads in MiXCR, keeping a single row per CDR3 protein. In the table there are just over 300,000 distinct CDR3 sequences, approximately 90% of which are singletons. The data derive from a study of CD8 T cells in Susac syndrome. Losses at the gene ends were 5 bases for V and 5 bases for J; bases not matched to a gene: 5. The germline CDR1 and CDR2 sequences are SGHRS and YFSETQ. CDR3 size: 13 residues. The CD8+ and CD4+ T cells were isolated magnetically using a negative isolation approach, whereas the TEMRA cells were enriched by FACS.

The receptor comes from a human donor with multiple sclerosis. Sequencing used CD4+ T cells from PBMCs. The chain combines TRBV5-1 with TRBJ2-7; 9 nucleotides match TRBD1. CDR3 bases: TGCGCCAGCAGACAGGGGGCATCTCACGAGCAGTACTTC. Protein product: CASRQGASHEQYF. Full variable domain (outside the CDR3, taken from reference TRBV5-1 and TRBJ2-7): KAGVTQTPRYLIKTRGQQVTLSCSPISGHRSVSWYQQTPGQGLQFLFEYFSETQRNKGNFPGRFSGRQFSNSRSEMNVSTLELGDSALYLCASRQGASHEQYFGPGTRLTVT.